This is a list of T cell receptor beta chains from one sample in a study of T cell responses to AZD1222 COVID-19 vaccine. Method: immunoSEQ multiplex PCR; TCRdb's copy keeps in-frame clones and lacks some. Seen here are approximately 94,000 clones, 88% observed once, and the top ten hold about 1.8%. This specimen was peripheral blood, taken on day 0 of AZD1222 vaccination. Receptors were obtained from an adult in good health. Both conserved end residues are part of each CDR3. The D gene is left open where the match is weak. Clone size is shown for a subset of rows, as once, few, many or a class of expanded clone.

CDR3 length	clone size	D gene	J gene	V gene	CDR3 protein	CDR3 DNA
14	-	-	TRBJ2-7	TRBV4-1	CASSQDGGGYEQYF	TGCGCCAGCAGCCAAGACGGTGGGGGGTACGAGCAGTACTTC
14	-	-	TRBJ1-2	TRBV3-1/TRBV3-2	CASSQDLALGGYTF	TGTGCCAGCAGCCAAGATCTGGCCCTGGGTGGCTACACCTTC
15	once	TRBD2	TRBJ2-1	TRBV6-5	CASSLSGLDHNEQFF	TGTGCCAGCAGTTTATCGGGACTAGACCACAATGAGCAGTTCTTC
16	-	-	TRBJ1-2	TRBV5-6	CASSFEYGLANYGYTF	TGTGCCAGCAGCTTCGAATACGGGTTAGCTAACTATGGCTACACCTTC
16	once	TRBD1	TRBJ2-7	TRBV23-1	CASSHTDRDYDNEQYF	TGCGCCAGCAGTCATACCGACAGGGATTATGATAACGAGCAGTACTTC
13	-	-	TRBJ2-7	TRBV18	CASSPPGTPEQYF	TGTGCCAGCTCACCACCCGGGACGCCCGAGCAGTACTTC
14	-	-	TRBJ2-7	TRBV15	CATSRGGSSYEQYF	TGTGCCACCAGCAGAGGGGGGTCGTCCTACGAGCAGTACTTC
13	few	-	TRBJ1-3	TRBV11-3	CASSSFSGNTIYF	TGTGCCAGCAGCTCTTTCTCTGGAAACACCATATATTTT
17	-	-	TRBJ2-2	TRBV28	CASSLGPVGANTGELFF	TGTGCCAGCAGTTTAGGCCCCGTAGGGGCGAACACCGGGGAGCTGTTTTTT
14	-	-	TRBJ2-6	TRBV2	CASSDRTGANVLTF	TGTGCCAGCAGTGACAGAACTGGGGCCAACGTCCTGACTTTC
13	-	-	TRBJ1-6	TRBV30	CACSGTGSSPLHF	TGTGCCTGCAGCGGAACAGGGAGTTCACCCCTCCACTTT
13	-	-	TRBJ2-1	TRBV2	CASREAVGGEQFF	TGTGCCAGCAGAGAAGCAGTAGGGGGGGAGCAGTTCTTC
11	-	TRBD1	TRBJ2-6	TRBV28	CASSHDRGPTF	TGTGCCAGCAGTCATGACAGGGGCCCGACTTTC
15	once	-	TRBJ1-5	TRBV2	CASSEAADNNQPQHF	TGTGCCAGCAGTGAAGCGGCGGATAACAATCAGCCCCAGCATTTT
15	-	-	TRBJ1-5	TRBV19	CASTWTLHSNQPQHF	TGTGCCAGTACATGGACCCTTCATAGCAATCAGCCCCAGCATTTT
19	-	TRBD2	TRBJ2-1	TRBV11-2	CASSLLAGSQGPSYNEQFF	TGTGCCAGCAGCCTACTAGCGGGTTCCCAAGGGCCCTCCTACAATGAGCAGTTCTTC
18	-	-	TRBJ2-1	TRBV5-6	CASSLGILANGHYNEQFF	TGTGCCAGCAGCTTGGGGATACTAGCTAACGGTCACTACAATGAGCAGTTCTTC
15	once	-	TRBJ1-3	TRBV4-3	CASSQDEGSGNTIYF	TGCGCCAGCAGCCAAGACGAGGGCTCTGGAAACACCATATATTTT
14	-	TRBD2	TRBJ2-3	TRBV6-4	CASRLAVNTDTQYF	TGTGCCAGCAGACTAGCGGTTAACACAGATACGCAGTATTTT
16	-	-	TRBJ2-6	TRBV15	CATSRDKGSGANVLTF	TGTGCCACCAGCAGAGATAAGGGGTCTGGGGCCAACGTCCTGACTTTC
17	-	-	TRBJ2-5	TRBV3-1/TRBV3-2	CASSRTGHQTYQETQYF	TGTGCCAGCAGCCGGACGGGCCACCAAACGTACCAAGAGACCCAGTACTTC
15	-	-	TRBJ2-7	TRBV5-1	CASSLAVQVSGEQYF	TGCGCCAGCAGCTTGGCTGTACAGGTCTCCGGCGAGCAGTACTTC
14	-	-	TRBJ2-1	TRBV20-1	CSASVTGSDNEQFF	TGCAGTGCTAGTGTGACAGGCAGTGACAATGAGCAGTTCTTC
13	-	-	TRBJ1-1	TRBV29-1	CSVQDSMNTEAFF	TGCAGCGTCCAGGACTCAATGAACACTGAAGCTTTCTTT
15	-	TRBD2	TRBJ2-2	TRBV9	CASSVGGSPAGELFF	TGTGCCAGCAGCGTGGGGGGGAGCCCCGCCGGGGAGCTGTTTTTT